These T cell receptor beta chains were read from a single sample in a study of a mutant IDH1 vaccine in newly diagnosed glioma. Antigen specificity for these receptors is unknown. Clones were sequenced by immunoSEQ multiplex PCR, and TCRdb holds only the in-frame ones, with some missing. The repertoire consists of about 28,000 clones, with more than 80% occurring once and the leading ten covering roughly 20%. The material sequenced was PBMCs, taken from a glioma patient whose treatment included an IDH1 peptide vaccine. These TCRs come from a man between 18 and 35 years old with glioma. Both conserved end residues are part of each CDR3. Fields, in order: clone size, V gene, CDR3 protein. Only some rows state a clone size, as once, few, many or a class for expanded clones.

>NA|TRBV7-9
CASSFSQGGLFF
>NA|TRBV18
CASSPRFSYEQYF
>NA|TRBV6-1
CASSQDRGRFGYTF
>NA|TRBV2
CASSRDRGWEKLFF
>NA|TRBV6-5
CASSITGAGDEKLFF
>NA|TRBV19
CASSIWSIDTGELFF
>once|TRBV5-1
CASRNSGNTYNEQFF
>NA|TRBV19
CASSRLSGSPNEQFF
>NA|TRBV4-3
CASSQASGGSYEQYF
>NA|TRBV7-9
CASSQGGSNQPQHF
>NA|TRBV6-5
CASSSGPNYGYTF
>NA|TRBV4-1
CASSQWQAVSYEQYF
>NA|TRBV28
CASTAGVAGGLNEQYF
>NA|TRBV7-6
CASSPQPGGVGETQYF
>NA|TRBV30
CAGKTRDREPNTEAFF
>NA|TRBV6-6
CASRIRVGTDTQYF
>NA|TRBV4-2
CASSQEGQRMNTEAFF
>NA|TRBV19
CASTGLANEKLFF
>NA|TRBV5-4
CASFRDSPSTDTQYF
>once|TRBV9
CASSVAGRGDTQYF
>NA|TRBV14
CASSQAVWSTGNYGYTF
>NA|TRBV10-1
CASSPGTSGTSSYEQYF
>NA|TRBV20-1
CSAPSTDTQYF
>NA|TRBV6-5
CASSYSPSTYEQYF
>NA|TRBV7-2
CASSRIGQANTEAFF
>NA|TRBV30
CAWSRTVSNQPQHF
>NA|TRBV20-1
CSASQETQYF
>NA|TRBV6-5
CASSYSRGKGYNEQFF
>NA|TRBV6-6
CASRRTGEETQYF
>NA|TRBV2
CASSEGRGRIYEQYF
>NA|TRBV5-6
CASSWGTAAYEQYF
>NA|TRBV5-4
CASSLVLTPPDTAFF
>NA|TRBV7-9
CASSQGRTNEKLFF
>NA|TRBV25-1
CASSEAGGTNEKLFF
>NA|TRBV4-3
CASSQDPGSVTDTQYF
>NA|TRBV28
CASSFRGLKNTEAFF
>NA|TRBV2
CASGDGQYSNQPQHF
>NA|TRBV30
CAWSVRRVEAFF
>NA|TRBV30
CALSQSGNQPQHF
>NA|TRBV19
CASSTTGLDYNEQFF
>NA|TRBV7-2
CASSLTHRGGEQYF
>NA|TRBV7-9
CASSPDFAEQYF
>NA|TRBV30
CAWSRPPPMGALGYTF
>few|TRBV29-1
CSVASANEKLFF